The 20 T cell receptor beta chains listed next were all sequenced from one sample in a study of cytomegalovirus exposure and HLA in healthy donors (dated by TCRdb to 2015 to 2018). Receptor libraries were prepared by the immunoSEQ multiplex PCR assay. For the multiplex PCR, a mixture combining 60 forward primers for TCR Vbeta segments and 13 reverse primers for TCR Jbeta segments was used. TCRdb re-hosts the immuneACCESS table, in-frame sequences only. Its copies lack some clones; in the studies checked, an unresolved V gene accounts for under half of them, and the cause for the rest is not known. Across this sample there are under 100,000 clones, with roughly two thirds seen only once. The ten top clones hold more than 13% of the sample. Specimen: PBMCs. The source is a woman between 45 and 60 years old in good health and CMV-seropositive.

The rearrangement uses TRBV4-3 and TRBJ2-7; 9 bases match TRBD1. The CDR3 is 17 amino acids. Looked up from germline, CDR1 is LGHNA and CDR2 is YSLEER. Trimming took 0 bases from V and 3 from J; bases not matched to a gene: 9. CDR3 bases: TGCGCCAGCAGCCAAGAACAGGGGGCATGGACCAACTACGAGCAGTACTTC. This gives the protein CASSQEQGAWTNYEQYF.

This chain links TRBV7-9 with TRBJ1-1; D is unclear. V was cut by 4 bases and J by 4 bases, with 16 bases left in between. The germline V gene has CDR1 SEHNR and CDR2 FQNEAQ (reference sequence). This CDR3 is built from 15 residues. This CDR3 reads CASSSAQVKATEAFF. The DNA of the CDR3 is TGTGCCAGCAGCTCCGCCCAGGTAAAGGCCACTGAAGCTTTCTTT.

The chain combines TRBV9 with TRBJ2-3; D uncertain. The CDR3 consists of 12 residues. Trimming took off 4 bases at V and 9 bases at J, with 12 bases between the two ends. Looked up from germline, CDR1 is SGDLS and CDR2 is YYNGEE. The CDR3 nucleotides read TGTGCCAGCAGCCCCTCCGGAGACACGCAGTATTTT. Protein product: CASSPSGDTQYF.

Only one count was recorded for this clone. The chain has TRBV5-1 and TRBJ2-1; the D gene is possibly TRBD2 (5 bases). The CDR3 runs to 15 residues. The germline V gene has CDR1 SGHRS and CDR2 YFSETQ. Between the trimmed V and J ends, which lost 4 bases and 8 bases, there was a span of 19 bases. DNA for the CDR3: TGCGCCAGCAGCACAGACGGGGTATCCCGCGATGAGCAGTTCTTC. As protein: CASSTDGVSRDEQFF.

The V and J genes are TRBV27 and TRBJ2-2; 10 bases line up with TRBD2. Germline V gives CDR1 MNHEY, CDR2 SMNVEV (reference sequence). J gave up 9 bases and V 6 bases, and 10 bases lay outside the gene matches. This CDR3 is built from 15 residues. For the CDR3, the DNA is TGTGCCAGCAGCAGGGGAGCGGGAGGGCCCCGGGAGCTGTTTTTT. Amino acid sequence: CASSRGAGGPRELFF.

The CDR3 coding sequence is TGTGCCAGCAGTGGCGAGAGACAGGGGGCATACGAGCAGTACTTC. This translates into CASSGERQGAYEQYF. The chain links TRBV6-1 to TRBJ2-7, with TRBD1 matching over 10 bases. Trimming took 4 bases from V and 4 from J; bases not matched to a gene: 7. CDR3 length: 15 amino acids. Germline V CDR1 and CDR2: MNHNS, SASEGT.

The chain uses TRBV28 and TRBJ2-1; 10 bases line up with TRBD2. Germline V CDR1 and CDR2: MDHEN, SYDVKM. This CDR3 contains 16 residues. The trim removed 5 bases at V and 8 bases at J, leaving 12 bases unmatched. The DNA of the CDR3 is TGTGCCAGCAGTCCCACGAGGAGCGGGAGGGCGTATGAGCAGTTCTTC. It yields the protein CASSPTRSGRAYEQFF.

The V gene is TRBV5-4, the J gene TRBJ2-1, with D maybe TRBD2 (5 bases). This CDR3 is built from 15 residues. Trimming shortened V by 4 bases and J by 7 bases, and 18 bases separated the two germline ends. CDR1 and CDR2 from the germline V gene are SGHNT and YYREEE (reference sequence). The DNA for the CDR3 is TGTGCCAGCAGCCCGAAGGCTGCGGGTTGGAATGAGCAGTTCTTC. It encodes CASSPKAAGWNEQFF.

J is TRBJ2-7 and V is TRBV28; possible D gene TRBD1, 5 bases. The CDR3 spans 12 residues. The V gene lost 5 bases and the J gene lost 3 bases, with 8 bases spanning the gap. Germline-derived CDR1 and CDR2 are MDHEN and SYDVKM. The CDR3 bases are TGTGCCAGCAGTACACAGGTCTACGAGCAGTACTTC. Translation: CASSTQVYEQYF.

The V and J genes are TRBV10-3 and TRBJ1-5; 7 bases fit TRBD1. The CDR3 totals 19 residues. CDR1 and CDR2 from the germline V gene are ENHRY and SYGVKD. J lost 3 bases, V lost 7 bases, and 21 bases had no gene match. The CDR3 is CAITQANLSRDSSNQPQHF. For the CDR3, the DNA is TGTGCCATCACCCAAGCTAACTTGTCCCGGGACAGCTCCAATCAGCCCCAGCATTTT.

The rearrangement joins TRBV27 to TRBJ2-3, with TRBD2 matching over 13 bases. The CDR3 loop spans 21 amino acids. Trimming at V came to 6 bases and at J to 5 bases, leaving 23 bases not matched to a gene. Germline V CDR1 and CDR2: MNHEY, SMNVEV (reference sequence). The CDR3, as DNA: TGTGCCAGCAGGGACCTGGGACTAGCGGGAAACTCTGTGATCCCGGAAGATACGCAGTATTTT. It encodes CASRDLGLAGNSVIPEDTQYF.

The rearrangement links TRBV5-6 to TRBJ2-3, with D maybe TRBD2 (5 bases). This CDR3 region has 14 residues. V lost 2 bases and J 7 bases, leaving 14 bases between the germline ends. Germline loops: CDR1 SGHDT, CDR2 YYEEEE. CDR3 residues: CASSFGWETNTQYF. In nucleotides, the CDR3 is TGTGCCAGCAGCTTTGGTTGGGAGACTAATACGCAGTATTTT.

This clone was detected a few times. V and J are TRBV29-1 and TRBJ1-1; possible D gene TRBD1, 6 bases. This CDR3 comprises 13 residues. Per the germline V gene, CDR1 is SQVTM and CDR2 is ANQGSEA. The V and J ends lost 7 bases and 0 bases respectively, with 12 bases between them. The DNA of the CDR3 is TGCAGCGCCAGGGGACCCCTGAACACTGAAGCTTTCTTT. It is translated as CSARGPLNTEAFF.

This chain's CDR3 is CAWSQTLPSGHTDTQYF. CDR3 coding DNA: TGTGCCTGGAGTCAAACCCTCCCTAGCGGCCACACAGATACGCAGTATTTT. The chain couples TRBV30 to TRBJ2-3, with 7 bases aligning to TRBD2. The CDR3 has 17 amino acids. The V gene's germline CDR1 is GTSNPN and CDR2 SVGIG (reference sequence). V lost 2 bases to trimming and J lost 2 bases; unmatched junction nucleotides: 13.

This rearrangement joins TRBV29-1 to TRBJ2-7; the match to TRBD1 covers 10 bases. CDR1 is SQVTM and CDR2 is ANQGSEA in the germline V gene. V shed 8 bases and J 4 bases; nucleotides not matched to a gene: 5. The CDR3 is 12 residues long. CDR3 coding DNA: TGCAGCACCCGGACAGGGGGTTACGAGCAGTACTTC. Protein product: CSTRTGGYEQYF.

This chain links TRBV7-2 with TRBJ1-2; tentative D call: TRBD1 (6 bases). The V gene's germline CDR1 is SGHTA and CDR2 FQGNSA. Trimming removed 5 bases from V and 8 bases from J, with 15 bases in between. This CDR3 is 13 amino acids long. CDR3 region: CASSPSGTTGYTF. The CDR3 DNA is TGTGCCAGCAGCCCATCCGGGACAACCGGCTACACCTTC.

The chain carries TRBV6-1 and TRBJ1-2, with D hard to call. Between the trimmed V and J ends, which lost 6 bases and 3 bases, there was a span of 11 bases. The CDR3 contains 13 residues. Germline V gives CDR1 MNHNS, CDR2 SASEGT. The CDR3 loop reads CASRYLEDYGYTF. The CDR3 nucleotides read TGTGCCAGCAGATACTTGGAGGACTATGGCTACACCTTC.

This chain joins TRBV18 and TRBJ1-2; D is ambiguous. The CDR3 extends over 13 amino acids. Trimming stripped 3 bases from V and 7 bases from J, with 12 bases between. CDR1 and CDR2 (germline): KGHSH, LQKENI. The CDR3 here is CASSPSDGGGYTF. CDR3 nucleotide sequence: TGTGCCAGCTCACCTTCTGACGGAGGTGGCTACACCTTC.

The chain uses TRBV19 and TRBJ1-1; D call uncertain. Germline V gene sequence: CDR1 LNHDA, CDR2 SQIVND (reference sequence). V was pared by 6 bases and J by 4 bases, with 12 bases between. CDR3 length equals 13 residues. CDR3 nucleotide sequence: TGTGCCAGTAGGTACCTATCGGGCACTGAAGCTTTCTTT. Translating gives CASRYLSGTEAFF. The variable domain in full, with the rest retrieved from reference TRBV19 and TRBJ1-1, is DGGITQSPKYLFRKEGQNVTLSCEQNLNHDAMYWYRQDPGQGLRLIYYSQIVNDFQKGDIAEGYSVSREKKESFPLTVTSAQKNPTAFYLCASRYLSGTEAFFGQGTRLTVV.

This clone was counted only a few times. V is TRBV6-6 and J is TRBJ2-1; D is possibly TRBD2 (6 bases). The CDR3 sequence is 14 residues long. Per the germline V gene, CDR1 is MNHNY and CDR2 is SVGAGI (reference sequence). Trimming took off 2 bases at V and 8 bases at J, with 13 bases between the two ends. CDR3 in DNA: TGTGCCAGCAGTTACCCCGGGGGTGGCGATGAGCAGTTCTTC. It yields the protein CASSYPGGGDEQFF.